This passage covers 3 T cell receptor beta chains from one sample sequenced in a study of blood T cell repertoires in COVID-19. The method was immunoSEQ multiplex PCR; TCRdb's version includes in-frame clones alone and lacks a portion of them. Of some 160,000 clones in the sample, around 77% are singletons; the top ten hold approximately 6.2%. The source material was peripheral blood. These receptors originate from a man between 65 and 80 years old with active or convalescent COVID-19.

The chain combines TRBV3-1 (or the pseudogene TRBV3-2) with TRBJ1-5; D might be TRBD1 (5 bases). This CDR3 comprises 13 residues. V dropped 3 bases and J dropped 11 bases, with 14 bases sitting between them. The germline V gene has CDR1 LGHDT and CDR2 YNNKEL (reference sequence). The DNA of the CDR3 is TGTGCCAGCAGCCAGGTCTATGGGGGGTCCCAGCATTTT. Its translation is CASSQVYGGSQHF.

This rearrangement joins TRBV2 to TRBJ2-1; 7 nucleotides agree with TRBD2. The CDR3 is made up of 16 amino acids. Losses at the gene ends were 7 bases for V and 0 bases for J; bases not matched to a gene: 9. The germline gives CDR1 SNHLY, CDR2 FYNNEI. The CDR3 bases are TGTGCCAGCAAACCGGGACTAAGGAGCTCCTACAATGAGCAGTTCTTC. This encodes CASKPGLRSSYNEQFF.

The table lists this clone with a count of one. The rearrangement uses TRBV9 and TRBJ1-2, with TRBD1 as a possible D gene (5 bases). Germline CDR1 is SGDLS and CDR2 is YYNGEE. Trimming stripped 0 bases from V and 0 bases from J, with 9 bases between. The CDR3 is made up of 15 amino acids. DNA for the CDR3: TGTGCCAGCAGCGTAGGTGACAGCTCTAACTATGGCTACACCTTC. This sequence encodes CASSVGDSSNYGYTF.